A selection of T cell receptor beta chains follows, all from one sample in a study of control samples from healthy donors and cancer patients. Using immunoSEQ multiplex PCR, the repertoire was profiled, and TCRdb retains in-frame clones only, with some absent. The sample consists of about 55,000 clones, 88% of them appearing once. The sequencing sample was made of blood. These receptors originate from a man in his fifties or sixties in good health. The CDR3 runs from the conserved cysteine through the conserved F or W.

V | CDR3
TRBV7-2 | CASSVRGRGNVDTQYF
TRBV28 | CASRYTTGADTQYF
TRBV4-3 | CASSQGPLDSYGYTF
TRBV6-2/TRBV6-3 | CASSYSIGGEAFF
TRBV9 | CASSVAPGDDNEQFF
TRBV4-1 | CASSQPGIRDRSLNNSPLHF
TRBV6-1 | CASSDRQSYGYTF
TRBV7-9 | CASSFGRGAPNEQFF
TRBV2 | CASSEDSGLAAEETQYF
TRBV7-6 | CASSLGGAEQYF
TRBV2 | CASMLAAGGSEQYF
TRBV11-3 | CASSLVWTSGREETQYF
TRBV7-9 | CASSETSGYTF
TRBV27 | CASSLSWAGKGEQYF
TRBV6-6 | CASGVDGYSNEQFF
TRBV10-2 | CASSGQGNQPQHF
TRBV9 | CASSVGREYTEAFF
TRBV24-1 | CATRPREGREQYF
TRBV6-1 | CASSETTSGADTQYF
TRBV13 | CASSLEGGLYGYTF
TRBV19 | CASSIRTPEAYEQYF
TRBV4-1 | CASSQGTGTGLNTEAFF
TRBV19 | CASSIGDTQYF
TRBV28 | CASSEAYEQYF
TRBV19 | CASSTWTAKNEKLFF
TRBV11-3 | CASSWPFTDEQYF
TRBV6-5 | CASSPTGADTYEQYF
TRBV19 | CASSPGQANNEKLFF
TRBV6-8 | CASSYGREVRYEQYF
TRBV4-3 | CASSPPFSDEQFF
TRBV5-4 | CASSPLADTYNEQFF
TRBV7-2 | CASSPRLAKNIQYF
TRBV24-1 | CATSDLTGRWKGDTGELFF
TRBV5-5 | CASSSKRDKGKEQYF
TRBV30 | CADWSCARGEKLFF
TRBV18 | CASSPTTTSGIADTQYF
TRBV4-1 | CASSQELGPQHF
TRBV28 | CASSSGGRYNEQYF
TRBV2 | CARRTRNTGELFF
TRBV28 | CASSLGQSNQPQHF